These 21 T cell receptor beta chains came from one sample sequenced in a study of T cells in Graves' hyperthyroidism and ophthalmopathy. Amplification of TCR beta CDR3 regions was performed using RNA transcripts as template. With the HTBI primer set, the TCR CDR3 went through a first round of RT-PCR. From the multiplex PCR reads, TCRdb called clonotypes with MiXCR, one entry per CDR3 protein. The sample lists around 380,000 distinct CDR3 sequences; roughly 12% were seen once. Sequencing used blood. All receptors derive from a man between 25 and 39 years old with Graves' hyperthyroidism that later progressed to Graves' ophthalmopathy.

Many counts were recorded for this clonotype. This chain connects TRBV28 to TRBJ1-1, with D unresolved. The V gene lost 6 bases and the J gene lost 5 bases, with 19 bases spanning the gap. Germline assignment: CDR1 MDHEN and CDR2 SYDVKM. The CDR3 is 15 residues long. CDR3 nucleotides: TGTGCCAGCAGCCCCTCTTTGGGGTTGGGAACTGAAGCTTTCTTT. It yields the protein CASSPSLGLGTEAFF.

The V and J genes are TRBV5-1 and TRBJ2-3; TRBD2 matches 13 bases. The CDR3 has 17 residues. With 4 bases clipped from V and 1 base from J, the junction kept 6 bases outside the gene matches. CDR1 and CDR2 from the germline V gene are SGHRS and YFSETQ. CDR3 sequence reads: CASSPGTSGVGTDTQYF. CDR3 sequence (DNA): TGCGCCAGCAGCCCCGGGACTAGCGGGGTTGGCACAGATACGCAGTATTTT. Using reference TRBV5-1 and TRBJ2-3 for the parts outside the CDR3, the full variable domain is KAGVTQTPRYLIKTRGQQVTLSCSPISGHRSVSWYQQTPGQGLQFLFEYFSETQRNKGNFPGRFSGRQFSNSRSEMNVSTLELGDSALYLCASSPGTSGVGTDTQYFGPGTRLTVL.

In this sample, this clonotype turned up a few times. The chain couples TRBV15 to TRBJ1-6; D is perhaps TRBD1 (6 bases). V was trimmed by 2 bases and J by 6 bases, leaving 11 bases between them. Germline loops: CDR1 LNHNV, CDR2 YYDKDF (reference sequence). The CDR3 totals 15 residues. The CDR3 protein is CATSRKQGFNSPLHF. The CDR3 nucleotides are TGTGCCACCAGCAGAAAACAGGGTTTTAATTCACCCCTCCACTTT.

In its sample, this clonotype was seen many times. The chain recombines TRBV18 with TRBJ1-5, with unresolved D. The CDR3 is made up of 13 amino acids. Germline assignment: CDR1 KGHSH and CDR2 LQKENI. The V and J ends lost 2 bases and 7 bases respectively, with 9 bases between them. For the CDR3, the DNA is TGTGCCAGCTCACCAGCGCTAGGGCAGCCCCAGCATTTT. Its translation: CASSPALGQPQHF.

This clonotype was seen a few times. The rearrangement uses TRBV5-1 and TRBJ2-3; the D is unclear. This CDR3 contains 16 residues. Looked up from germline, CDR1 is SGHRS and CDR2 is YFSETQ. V was shortened by 0 bases and J by 0 bases, with 11 bases between the two germline ends. CDR3 in amino acids: CASSLAQTLSTDTQYF. The DNA for the CDR3 is TGCGCCAGCAGCTTGGCCCAGACCCTCAGCACAGATACGCAGTATTTT. Combining the CDR3 with reference TRBV5-1 and TRBJ2-3 gives the whole variable domain KAGVTQTPRYLIKTRGQQVTLSCSPISGHRSVSWYQQTPGQGLQFLFEYFSETQRNKGNFPGRFSGRQFSNSRSEMNVSTLELGDSALYLCASSLAQTLSTDTQYFGPGTRLTVL.

The V gene is TRBV20-1, the J gene TRBJ1-2, with unresolved D. This CDR3 is built from 14 residues. CDR1 is DFQATT and CDR2 is SNEGSKA in the germline V gene (reference sequence). V lost 0 bases and J lost 1, with 9 bases in between. The chain's CDR3 is CSAREVLLNYGYTF. The CDR3 coding sequence is TGCAGTGCTAGAGAGGTCTTACTTAACTATGGCTACACCTTC.

This clonotype was recorded many times. The genes are TRBV10-3 and TRBJ1-6; no firm D call. The CDR3 contains 15 residues. Trimming took 6 bases from V and 4 from J, leaving 13 bases between them. Germline CDR1 ENHRY, CDR2 SYGVKD. The CDR3 protein is CAIRPPGGYNSPLHF. In DNA, the CDR3 is TGTGCCATCAGGCCCCCGGGCGGATATAATTCACCCCTCCACTTT.

There are many counts of this clonotype. The rearrangement uses TRBV12-3 or TRBV12-4 and TRBJ1-5; tentative D call: TRBD1 (5 bases). The CDR3 sequence is 17 residues long. Between the trimmed V and J ends, which lost 3 bases and 6 bases, there was a span of 21 bases. The CDR3, as DNA: TGTGCCAGCAGTTTGGGGCATTGGGGGGATTCAAGTCAGCCCCAGCATTTT. Protein product: CASSLGHWGDSSQPQHF.

The chain links TRBV19 to TRBJ1-6, with TRBD1 as a possible D gene (6 bases). CDR1 is LNHDA and CDR2 is SQIVND in the germline V gene (reference sequence). The CDR3 length is 15 residues. V lost 1 base and J lost 9, with 13 bases in between. The CDR3, as DNA: TGTGCCAGTAGTATAGGCCCCCAAGGGGGTTCACCCCTCCACTTT. As protein: CASSIGPQGGSPLHF.

The V call is TRBV6-1, the J call TRBJ2-2; either TRBD1 or TRBD2 may fit D (6 bases each). The germline gives CDR1 MNHNS, CDR2 SASEGT. CDR3 length: 14 amino acids. V dropped 4 bases and J dropped 7 bases, with 13 bases sitting between them. CDR3 DNA: TGTGCCAGCAGTGGACGGGGGCGGCTCGGGGAGCTGTTTTTT. Protein sequence: CASSGRGRLGELFF.

This clonotype was seen at least ten times. This rearrangement joins TRBV20-1 to TRBJ1-2; D is unresolved. CDR3 length: 11 amino acids. Germline CDR1 DFQATT, CDR2 SNEGSKA (reference sequence). V was shortened by 0 bases and J by 8 bases, with 7 bases between the two germline ends. Written as DNA, the CDR3 is TGCAGTGCTAGAGATTTCATGGGCTACACCTTC. It is translated as CSARDFMGYTF.

This clonotype was observed a few times. This rearrangement joins TRBV4-1 to TRBJ1-2, with 8 bases lining up with TRBD1. Per germline, CDR1 MGHRA and CDR2 YSYEKL. After removal of 4 bases from V and 4 bases from J, the junction contained 11 bases not matched to a gene. CDR3 length equals 16 residues. CDR3 in DNA: TGCGCCAGCAGCCTGGGACAGGTGGGAGTACGCTATGGCTACACCTTC. Residues: CASSLGQVGVRYGYTF.

The chain has TRBV12-5 and TRBJ2-5, with no clear D. Trimming stripped 7 bases from V and 9 bases from J, with 24 bases between. There are 15 residues in the CDR3. Germline assignment: CDR1 LGHNT and CDR2 FRNRAP. CDR3 residues: CASVPEARQVKAQYF. The DNA for the CDR3 is TGTGCTAGTGTCCCCGAGGCTAGGCAGGTGAAGGCCCAGTACTTC.

This clonotype was detected a few times. V and J are TRBV5-1 and TRBJ1-1, with 9 bases matching TRBD1. The CDR3 is 14 residues long. The germline CDR1 and CDR2 sequences are SGHRS and YFSETQ. V dropped 4 bases and J dropped 8; count of bases not matched to a gene: 9. As DNA, the CDR3 is TGCGCCAGCAGCGTCCGGGACAGGGCTCTCGAAGCTTTCTTT. Amino acids: CASSVRDRALEAFF.

The J gene is TRBJ1-3, the V gene TRBV11-2; tentatively, D is TRBD1 (5 bases). Germline lookup yields CDR1 SGHAT and CDR2 FQNNGV. Trimming stripped 5 bases from V and 0 bases from J, with 17 bases between. The CDR3 extends over 17 amino acids. The CDR3 DNA reads as TGTGCCAGCAGCCATATCCCGGGACTGAACTCTGGAAACACCATATATTTT. Amino acids: CASSHIPGLNSGNTIYF.

The chain couples TRBV3-1 to TRBJ1-2; 7 positions match TRBD1. Trimming at V came to 2 bases and at J to 7 bases, leaving 4 bases not matched to a gene. CDR1 is LGHDT, CDR2 YNNKEL, per germline (reference sequence). The CDR3 is 13 residues long. As DNA, the CDR3 is TGTGCCAGCAGCCAACCAAGGGACAGTGGCTACACCTTC. Amino acid sequence: CASSQPRDSGYTF.

At least ten counts were recorded for this clonotype. This chain connects TRBV11-2 to TRBJ2-3; 9 bases fit TRBD2. V lost 3 bases and J lost 3; bases outside the gene matches: 16. Germline V gives CDR1 SGHAT, CDR2 FQNNGV. The CDR3 consists of 19 residues. This CDR3 reads CASSFALGSGGRMTDTQYF. The CDR3 nucleotides are TGTGCCAGCAGCTTCGCCCTTGGGAGCGGGGGGCGGATGACAGATACGCAGTATTTT.

This clonotype showed up just a few times. V usage is TRBV9 and J usage is TRBJ2-5; 7 bases map to TRBD2. CDR3 length: 15 amino acids. Germline trimming cut 6 bases from V and 4 bases from J; bases unmatched to any gene: 12. CDR1 is SGDLS, CDR2 YYNGEE, per germline. The CDR3 DNA sequence: TGTGCCAGCAACCCCCGGGGGGTAGCGGGAGAGACCCAGTACTTC. Its translation is CASNPRGVAGETQYF.

Details on this clonotype: One end of the junction fails to match germline, which may point to a read error. The V gene is TRBV14, the J gene TRBJ1-3, with D hard to call. The CDR3 runs 15 residues. Germline V gene lookup returns CDR1 SGHDN and CDR2 FVKESK. CDR3 sequence reads: CAGSLRWGSGNTIYF. CDR3 sequence (DNA): TGTGCCGGCAGCCTCCGATGGGGCTCTGGAAACACCATATATTTT. Supplemented by reference TRBV14 and TRBJ1-3, the full variable domain reads EAGVTQFPSHSVIEKGQTVTLRCDPISGHDNLYWYRRVMGKEIKFLLHFVKESKQDESGMPNNRFLAERTGGTYSTLKVQPAELEDSGVYFCAGSLRWGSGNTIYFGEGSWLTVV.

The chain recombines TRBV20-1 with TRBJ1-4; D unclear. V lost 3 bases, J lost 5 bases, and 13 bases lay in between. Germline V CDR1 and CDR2: DFQATT, SNEGSKA (reference sequence). This CDR3 is 14 amino acids long. This chain's CDR3 is CSARERGVNEKLFF. CDR3 sequence (DNA): TGCAGTGCTAGGGAGAGAGGAGTAAATGAAAAACTGTTTTTT.

This clonotype has at least ten counts. V and J are TRBV7-9 and TRBJ2-1; the D is unclear. The CDR3 length is 14 residues. V was cut by 5 bases and J by 9 bases, with 17 bases left in between. Germline V gene sequence: CDR1 SEHNR, CDR2 FQNEAQ (reference sequence). CDR3 in amino acids: CASSTPFTTVEQFF. The CDR3 DNA follows: TGTGCCAGCAGCACCCCCTTCACGACGGTTGAGCAGTTCTTC.